This TCR beta chain derives from a study of cytomegalovirus exposure and HLA in healthy donors. Findings and caveats of the study: A later analysis appeared to link common viral pathogens to several of the most significant clusters. TCR beta V- and J-gene trimming was later associated with a missense DCLRE1C variant.

Primers for the PCR totalled 60 Vbeta and 13 Jbeta. The protocol was immunoSEQ multiplex PCR, while the TCRdb copy is restricted to in-frame clones and leaves out a portion. Among 130,000 or so clones, 75% to 90% were seen once, and the ten largest hold 1.5% to 2%. V gave up 4 bases and J gave up 1 base, with 16 bases separating them. The germline V gene has CDR1 LGHNT and CDR2 FRNRAP. This CDR3 spans 17 amino acids. As regards this clone: Its antigen is currently unknown.

Sampled while nominally healthy, donors likely had unrecorded immune exposures. The TCR originated in a man in his forties in good health and CMV-seronegative. Source material: PBMCs. This chain links TRBV12-5 with TRBJ2-2; perhaps TRBD2 as D (5 bases). The CDR3 loop reads CASGSKGSSQNTGELFF. CDR3 coding DNA: TGTGCTAGTGGTTCTAAAGGGAGTAGTCAGAACACCGGGGAGCTGTTTTTT.